The T cell receptor beta chain described here comes from a study of T cell repertoires in ileal Crohn's disease (dated by TCRdb to about 2019). About the full investigation: At the time of surgery, about a third of patients were active smokers, and the median duration of disease was 7.9 years. A prospective multicentre cohort supplied the 57 Crohn's disease patients whose TCR repertoires were analysed. About half of the patients received postoperative therapy: ten to eleven received thiopurines and over 15 received anti-TNF agents. The M6 samples were biopsies of the neoterminal ileum collected during postoperative colonoscopy. Surgery was performed for a complication in all patients, with stricturing disease in 61% and penetrating disease in roughly 40%. The study was conducted in parallel with a multicentre cohort built to find predictors of early endoscopic recurrence after ileocolonic resection. The study sequenced some 170 mucosal samples from a few dozen patients, taken at several locations on the surgical specimen and at postoperative endoscopy. A Rutgeerts score higher than i0 was the definition used for endoscopic postoperative recurrence.

Five hundred nanograms of biopsy DNA per sample were submitted for commercial TCRB immunosequencing. Adaptive Biotechnology amplified CDR3 regions from genomic DNA with a two-step multiplex PCR that controlled for amplification bias. The first PCR used primers for every V and J gene segment; the second PCR added barcodes and Illumina adapters. An Illumina instrument was used to sequence the CDR3 libraries. The published analysis was carried out like this. Vendor-provided pipelines were combined with custom analysis of raw data in R/Bioconductor under R version 3.3.0. Clonality, ranging from 0 to 1, was calculated as the inverse of the normalised Shannon entropy of all productive clones. High-frequency clones were defined as the share of the repertoire taken up by the top 100 clones, keeping only clones that passed a 95% confidence test. Repertoire diversity was measured with the Simpson index, and overlap between samples was measured with the Morisita-Horn index. The clones in this table, taken by TCRdb from immuneACCESS, are in-frame only. Not every clone is retained; where verified, under half of the shortfall comes from an unresolved V gene, and the cause of the rest is unknown. The V and J calls and the clone size are those of that table, but D and trimming were determined from the DNA. In all, the sample holds fewer than 15,000 clones, and about four fifths of those were seen once. The ten biggest clones cover 15% to 20% of the sample.

The cysteine opens and the phenylalanine closes a CDR3 of 11 amino acids. Only CDR3 DNA remains: 33 bases, in frame from the first base. Reading the germline V gene (reference sequence) gives CDR1 LNHDA and CDR2 SQIVND. V sheds 7 bases and J sheds 3 bases, leaving 6 bases between their ends. As concerns this clone: Its antigen has not been determined. The sample holds no much larger clone one base away, and base qualities are not on file.

What the time point label conveys for this sample: neoterminal ileum biopsy at postoperative endoscopy, about 6 months after surgery. Adults with ileal or ileocolonic Crohn's disease and an indication for ileocolonic resection were eligible for inclusion. Whole ileal mucosal biopsies were stored frozen at -80°C before DNA extraction. A TRizol-based method was used to extract genomic DNA from the frozen whole biopsies, and the DNA was quantified with a NanoDrop 2000 spectrophotometer. General conclusions and limits of the study: Endoscopic recurrence was found to be associated with higher high-frequency clone percentages at surgery, and recurrence was observed in all patients with clonality above 26.8% (18/57). Postoperative endoscopy was performed at varying times within the first year after surgery, with a median delay of 6.9 months. More high-frequency clones were carried by sorted CD8 T cells than by CD4 T cells, suggesting that mucosal expansions were mainly CD8. Only a subgroup of patients, of unstated size, had their mucosal CD4 and CD8 T cells sorted and sequenced. Compared with non-smokers, patients who were active smokers at surgery showed a significantly higher proportion of clonal expansions (roughly 24% vs 19%, p=0.02).

Material for sequencing was ileal tissue. This sequence uses TRBV19 and TRBJ2-5; a weak D assignment points to TRBD1 (5 bases agree). The origin of this receptor is an adult with Crohn's disease. The CDR3 protein is CASTREETQYF. The sequenced DNA: TGTGCCAGTACCAGGGAAGAGACCCAGTACTTC.